A single T cell receptor (beta chain) is shown here with its context. There is no known antigen for this receptor. No per-base quality is available; no much larger clone lies one base away. Libraries were made using 5' RACE. Sequenced on an Illumina HiSeq 2500. A second PCR of about 7 to 12 cycles was run with a J-beta primer mix and a sample-barcoded 5' primer. A unique molecular identifier was introduced onto each TCR beta cDNA molecule by a template-switch 5' adaptor carrying 12 random nucleotides. At least 2.5 million CDR3-containing paired-end reads were obtained from each sample. First-strand cDNA synthesis was performed from all RNA using the Mint cDNA synthesis kit, with priming by a TRBC-specific oligonucleotide. Following uracil-DNA glycosylase treatment, a first 18-cycle PCR with universal primers M1SS and BC2_uni_R was performed on all cDNA. Processing in the source paper ran as follows. Normalization of each sample was performed by random selection of 1 million high-quality reads, each carrying a distinct molecular identifier. Instead of being binned into consensus sequences, reads with shared molecular identifiers were discarded. MiTCR, run with a Q25 quality threshold and the strictest error-elimination algorithm, handled CDR3 identification, clonotype clustering and error correction. A nonparametric unseen species model with Euler transformation was used to estimate lower-bound total TCR beta diversity. The public sequencing data were trimmed at Q25 with fastp and processed into clonotypes with MiXCR by TCRdb, which kept only in-frame beta chains. Duplicate CDR3 protein sequences are folded into a single record with the most common DNA and genes. TCRdb's processing, not the study's, gives the V and J calls here. This sample lists around 1.5 million distinct CDR3 sequences; roughly 32% were detected once. About 11% of the sample rests with the top ten.

The donors were about 40 Caucasian individuals from Russia, aged about 6 to 100 years, who were systemically healthy. Each donor gave roughly 11 milliliters of peripheral blood, drawn into EDTA-treated Vacutainer tubes. Ficoll-Paque density-gradient centrifugation was used to isolate PBMCs, with at least 6.5 million obtained per sample. Trizol reagent was used to extract total RNA from the PBMCs, yielding at least 5.5 micrograms per sample. For every donor, flow cytometry on a PBMC aliquot measured the percentage of naive CD45RAhigh/CD27high T cells. The sample is drawn from a study of blood T cells in healthy people across ages (dated by TCRdb to the mid-2010s). About the investigation overall: In model experiments, template switching captured about one uniquely barcoded TCR beta cDNA molecule for every two T cells. The study analyzed two additional independent replicas of 1 million unique cDNA reads from the same blood draw for two donors, one aged 18 to 30 and one aged 80 or older. To avoid experimental bias, donors of different ages were randomly spread across the sequencing lanes. The study measured age-related changes in TCR beta repertoire diversity using deep sequencing normalized with unique cDNA molecular identifiers. Four age groups were formed from the donors: young (average around 15 years), middle-aged (around 37), aged (roughly 59) and long-lived (less than 85).

What the work shows at the level of the full study, not this receptor alone: Observed TCR beta diversity correlated strongly with the percentage of naive T cells measured by flow cytometry. Estimates of total diversity based on one million sequenced T cells were considered lower bounds and underestimates. Because donor CMV infection status was unknown, age-related changes in expanded clonotypes were potentially confounded. Compared with the aged group, the long-lived group had more naive CD4+ T cells, fewer expanded clones and increased TCR diversity, suggesting age selection. Observed TCR beta diversity per million T cells fell roughly linearly with age, and a significant reduction was already apparent by age around 44. Because profiling used bulk unsorted PBMCs, naive and antigen-experienced compartments could not be compared conclusively.

The CDR3 starts with the cysteine, ends with the phenylalanine, and has 15 residues. Only the CDR3 DNA is retained, 45 bases long and in frame from the first base. The junction shows trimming of 4 bases on V and 5 bases on J, and the gene matches do not reach 6 bases of it. CDR1 and CDR2 (ENHRY, SYGVKD) derive from the germline V gene. The chain employs TRBV10-3 and TRBJ2-1; TRBD2 aligns with 9 central bases. Sequencing input: blood. The source is a woman younger than 45 in good health. The nucleotides read TGTGCCATCAGTGGACTAGCGGACCCCGACAATGAGCAGTTCTTC. It encodes CAISGLADPDNEQFF.